A selection of T cell receptor beta chains follows, all from one sample in a study of T cells in Graves' hyperthyroidism and ophthalmopathy. Via MiXCR, TCRdb re-called the multiplex PCR reads, giving one row per CDR3 protein. The data show about 640,000 distinct CDR3 sequences, less than 25% seen once. Sequenced sample: blood. All receptors come from a man aged 25 to 45 with Graves' ophthalmopathy. The CDR3 runs from the conserved cysteine through the conserved F or W. D genes are given only for firm matches. Clone size appears in some rows only: once, few, many, or a class for an expanded clone.

cdr3_aa cdr3_nt v_call d_call clone_size j_call
CSARDQVRGNQPQHF TGCAGTGCTAGAGACCAGGTCAGAGGCAATCAGCCCCAGCATTTT TRBV20-1 - few TRBJ1-5
CASSQVELVSNQPQHF TGCGCCAGCAGCCAAGTAGAGTTAGTGAGCAATCAGCCCCAGCATTTT TRBV4-1 - - TRBJ1-5
CASSSQLSGLIYEQYF TGTGCCAGCAGTTCTCAACTTTCGGGACTTATCTACGAGCAGTACTTC TRBV6-2/TRBV6-3 - - TRBJ2-7
CASSLGQENTEAFF TGTGCCAGCAGCCTAGGACAGGAGAACACTGAAGCTTTCTTT TRBV12-3/TRBV12-4 TRBD1 many TRBJ1-1
CASRGTEGLRETQYF TGTGCCAGCAGGGGGACCGAGGGCCTAAGAGAGACCCAGTACTTC TRBV28 - few TRBJ2-5
CASSFWGQGREEQFF TGTGCCAGCAGCTTTTGGGGACAGGGGAGGGAGGAGCAGTTCTTC TRBV7-9 TRBD1 - TRBJ2-1
CASSLGRAQFF TGTGCCAGCAGCTTAGGTAGGGCGCAGTTCTTC TRBV7-8 - few TRBJ2-1
CASSTGLVQETQYF TGTGCCAGCAGCACGGGACTCGTCCAAGAGACCCAGTACTTC TRBV5-6 - - TRBJ2-5
CASGGGRAGYNEQFF TGTGCCAGCGGAGGTGGGAGGGCGGGTTACAATGAGCAGTTCTTC TRBV7-2 TRBD2 - TRBJ2-1
CASSPVKGAGETQYF TGTGCCAGCTCACCTGTAAAGGGGGCAGGAGAGACCCAGTACTTC TRBV18 TRBD1 few TRBJ2-5
CAIRASDNEQFF TGTGCCATCAGAGCTAGCGACAATGAGCAGTTCTTC TRBV10-3 - - TRBJ2-1
CSARDAGGGNYGYTF TGCAGTGCTAGAGATGCTGGAGGGGGGAACTATGGCTACACCTTC TRBV20-1 - - TRBJ1-2
CSVVRSTSGSTDTQYF TGCAGCGTTGTTAGGTCGACTAGCGGTAGCACAGATACGCAGTATTTT TRBV29-1 TRBD2 - TRBJ2-3
CSASMRGGTDTQHF TGCAGTGCTAGTATGCGGGGGGGCACAGATACGCAGCATTTT TRBV20-1 - - TRBJ1-5
CASSERASRADEQFF TGTGCCAGCAGCGAGCGAGCGTCCAGGGCGGATGAGCAGTTCTTC TRBV11-3 - - TRBJ2-1
CASRSQGISYGYTF TGTGCCAGCAGATCTCAGGGGATCTCCTATGGCTACACCTTC TRBV6-1 - - TRBJ1-2
CASSEPGQVINEQFF TGTGCCAGCAGTGAGCCGGGACAGGTAATTAATGAGCAGTTCTTC TRBV6-1 TRBD1 - TRBJ2-1
CASSQESNREKLFF TGTGCCAGCAGCCAAGAGAGTAATCGTGAAAAACTGTTTTTT TRBV3-1 - many TRBJ1-4
CASSLGSGTIEQFF TGTGCCAGCAGCTTAGGTAGCGGGACGATTGAGCAGTTCTTC TRBV7-9 TRBD2 - TRBJ2-1
CASSPPRLAGGRDTQYF TGTGCCAGCAGTCCTCCCCGACTAGCGGGAGGGCGGGATACGCAGTATTTT TRBV28 TRBD2 many TRBJ2-3
CASSPRTVETQYF TGTGCCAGCTCTCCCCGGACGGTAGAGACCCAGTACTTC TRBV18 - many TRBJ2-5
CASSEQETQCF TGCGCCAGCAGTGAACAAGAGACCCAGTGCTTC TRBV5-1 - - TRBJ2-5
CASTVAGGGTDTQYF TGTGCCAGCACCGTAGCGGGAGGAGGTACAGATACGCAGTATTTT TRBV12-3/TRBV12-4 TRBD2 - TRBJ2-3
CAWSAPLLAGAGELFF TGTGCCTGGAGTGCCCCGCTGCTAGCGGGGGCCGGGGAGCTGTTTTTT TRBV30 TRBD2 - TRBJ2-2
CASSVGQGRYQETQYF TGTGCCAGCAGCGTAGGGCAGGGTCGATACCAAGAGACCCAGTACTTC TRBV5-1 - - TRBJ2-5
CASSAEGGSSYNEQFF TGTGCCAGCAGTGCGGAGGGAGGGAGCTCCTACAATGAGCAGTTCTTC TRBV6-4 TRBD2 - TRBJ2-1
CASSLTGTGAKNIQYF TGTGCCAGCAGTTTAACCGGGACAGGGGCCAAAAACATTCAGTACTTC TRBV28 TRBD1 - TRBJ2-4
CASLGLAGGRTPSSYNEQFF TGTGCCAGCTTGGGACTAGCGGGAGGGCGAACCCCGAGCTCCTACAATGAGCAGTTCTTC TRBV6-1 TRBD2 - TRBJ2-1
CASSWTGSSYNEQFF TGTGCCAGCAGCTGGACAGGAAGCTCCTACAATGAGCAGTTCTTC TRBV5-6 TRBD1 - TRBJ2-1
CASSESGLAATSSYNEQFF TGCGCCAGCAGTGAGTCAGGACTAGCGGCAACAAGCTCCTACAATGAGCAGTTCTTC TRBV10-2 TRBD2 - TRBJ2-1
CASSVAGSADTQYF TGTGCCAGCAGCGTAGCAGGAAGTGCCGATACGCAGTATTTT TRBV9 - - TRBJ2-3
CASSLIPGELFF TGTGCCAGCAGCCTAATCCCCGGGGAGCTGTTTTTT TRBV5-8 - - TRBJ2-2
CASSFGTGAGLAGPSSYNEQFF TGTGCCAGCAGTTTCGGGACAGGAGCGGGACTAGCGGGACCGAGCTCCTACAATGAGCAGTTCTTC TRBV12-3/TRBV12-4 TRBD2 - TRBJ2-1
CASSLPGSHEQFF TGTGCCAGCAGCTTACCAGGTTCCCATGAGCAGTTCTTC TRBV11-2 - many TRBJ2-1
CASSPRPNSYEQYF TGTGCCAGCAGTCCTCGACCAAATTCGTACGAGCAGTACTTC TRBV28 - many TRBJ2-7
CASSYGFMSGRRGRLKNTEAFF TGTGCCAGCAGTTACGGATTTATGTCCGGACGTAGGGGCCGTTTAAAGAACACTGAAGCTTTCTTT TRBV11-2 - - TRBJ1-1
CASSKDGYNSPLHF TGTGCCAGCAGCAAGGACGGGTATAATTCACCCCTCCACTTT TRBV2 - few TRBJ1-6
CASSDRQGIHNEQFF TGTGCCAGCAGTGATCGACAGGGGATCCACAATGAGCAGTTCTTC TRBV2 TRBD1 few TRBJ2-1
CASSPIRSPYEQYF TGTGCCAGCAGCCCTATCAGGAGCCCCTACGAGCAGTACTTC TRBV7-9 - many TRBJ2-7
CASSVTDSGANVLTF TGTGCCAGCAGCGTAACAGACTCTGGGGCCAACGTCCTGACTTTC TRBV9 - - TRBJ2-6